This TCR beta chain was sequenced during a study of human T cells and chemical hapten exposure. Whole-study context: Across samples, TCR yields varied, mostly owing to small differences in pooled library volumes.

A word on this clonotype: Its antigen is undetermined.

Before extraction, the whole blood was not fractionated, and total RNA was taken from it. For the library, individual cDNA molecules each received unique molecular identifiers. TCRdb processed the 5' RACE reads anew with MiXCR; each CDR3 protein has one entry. The sample yields 100,000 to 120,000 distinct CDR3 sequences, 15% to 20% seen once. Study results and caveats: Sensitizing to DPC left TCRs with a frequency above 1 in 1000 unaltered.

This TCR came from a human donor in good health.

The CDR3 protein is CASSFSGQSYNEQFF. CDR3 DNA sequence: TGTGCCAGCAGTTTTAGTGGACAGAGTTACAATGAGCAGTTCTTC. The chain recombines TRBV12-3 or TRBV12-4 with TRBJ2-1; tentatively, D is TRBD1 (6 bases). The CDR3 has 15 amino acids. The V end was cut by 3 bases, the J end by 4 bases, with 13 bases between.